This T cell receptor (beta chain) comes out of a study of T-cell reconstitution after alpha-beta-depleted transplantation in children (dated by TCRdb to about 2016). Concerning the study at large: The study quantitatively tracked T-cell immune reconstitution after TCRalphabeta/CD19-depleted allogeneic hematopoietic cell transplantation in children using TCR repertoire profiling. Points the paper makes about the study in general: The frequencies of hyperexpanded clones fell over the following months, and after one year, T-cell counts and TCRbeta diversity were mostly attributed to newly produced T cells. About two months after transplant, the apparently early recovery of alphabetaT-cell counts reportedly depended on just several hundred clones that had expanded rapidly and came from non-depleted graft cells. In some patients, high TCRbeta diversity at day 60 was attributed to recipient T cells and intrathymic progenitors that had survived conditioning.

The CDR3 has 15 amino acids, counting the end cysteine and phenylalanine. Of all the DNA, just the CDR3 is kept, 45 bases in frame from base 1. The germline V gene supplies CDR1 SGHRS and CDR2 YFSETQ. V trim: 2 bases; J trim: 5 bases; unmatched bases: 7. Library generation was performed with PCR. TCRdb names Illumina HiSeq 2500 as the instrument used. TCR libraries were prepared with molecular barcoding, using unique molecular identifiers to normalize TCRbeta repertoire quantification. Using fastp at Q25 and MiXCR, TCRdb reprocessed the public reads and kept productive beta chains. Merged by CDR3 protein, the rows form single entries marked with the most common genes and DNA. The sample table holds 450,000 to 600,000 distinct CDR3 sequences, of which about 11% were seen once. In total, the top ten clones hold 2% of the sample. What the treatment or condition label conveys for this sample: allogeneic hematopoietic cell transplantation with graft depleted of TCRalphabeta T cells and CD19 B cells. The transplant recipients were children given TCRalphabeta/CD19-depleted allogeneic hematopoietic cell grafts.

This clonotype was counted many times. Its target antigen remains unknown. No per-base quality is available; no much larger clone lies one base away. The input for sequencing was PBMCs, taken before TCRalphabeta/CD19-depleted stem cell transplant. The receptor was derived from a child aged 2-15 years with inherited bone marrow failure, due to receive a stem cell transplant. The sequence is built from TRBV5-1 and TRBJ2-7, with 10 middle bases fitting TRBD2. The sequence in DNA is TGCGCCAGCAGCTTCGCTAGCGGGAGAGGCGACGAGCAGTACTTC. This translates into CASSFASGRGDEQYF.